Listed here is a single T cell receptor (beta chain). What it recognizes is unknown. At one of its ends the junction is not consistent with the germline gene, which may arise from a read error. This specimen belongs to a study of T cell responses to AZD1222 COVID-19 vaccine. General study findings and limits: Increases in Spike-specific TCR breadth and depth were seen after two AZD1222 doses. Epitopes outside B.1.351 and B.1.1.7 mutated regions reportedly drew nearly half of spike TCRs.

Germline values: CDR1 WSHSY, CDR2 SAAADI. The CDR3 sequence is 17 residues long. Clones were read by immunoSEQ multiplex PCR, and TCRdb kept only the in-frame ones, dropping some. Among some 150,000 clones listed, about 93% were seen once. The rearrangement joins TRBV10-2 to TRBJ2-2, with 10 bases identical to TRBD2. The specimen comprised peripheral blood, sampled on day 0 of AZD1222 vaccination. This TCR was sampled from an adult in good health. DNA for the CDR3: TGCCCCAGCAGTGGCCAGCGGGGGGGCTATAGCACCGGGGAGCTGTTTTTT. It yields the protein CPSSGQRGGYSTGELFF.